The 15 T cell receptor beta chains given below trace back to one sample, sequenced in a study of T cell clonotyping in hematopoietic cell transplantation. Clones were sequenced by immunoSEQ multiplex PCR, and TCRdb holds only the in-frame ones, with some missing. The data hold approximately 5,000 clones, with approximately 96% observed a single time. Sequenced here: PBMCs, sampled 100 days after allogeneic stem cell transplant. All receptors come from a male patient between 40 and 50 years old who had an allogeneic stem cell transplant from a related donor, so the T cells may come from the graft donor. Some clones in this sample may be carry-over from other donors' samples.

The chain employs TRBV25-1 and TRBJ1-2, with D hard to call. The CDR3 sequence is 13 residues long. Trimming stripped 2 bases from V and 9 bases from J, with 13 bases between. Per germline, CDR1 MGHDK and CDR2 SYGVNS. CDR3 region: CASSEVAEPRYTF. CDR3 nucleotides: TGTGCCAGCAGTGAAGTTGCAGAGCCCCGCTACACCTTC.

This chain connects TRBV29-1 to TRBJ2-5; no clear D gene. This CDR3 is 12 amino acids long. V shed 1 base and J shed 1 base, with 4 bases lying between them. Germline V lookup: CDR1 SQVTM, CDR2 ANQGSEA. The CDR3 DNA reads as TGCAGCGTTGAAGCGGCCCAAGAGACCCAGTACTTC. Encoded protein: CSVEAAQETQYF.

DNA for the CDR3: TGTGCCAGCAGCCTCCGGGACGCCTATGGCTACACCTTC. Its protein product is CASSLRDAYGYTF. J is TRBJ1-2 and V is TRBV7-8; perhaps TRBD1 as D (5 bases). This CDR3 is 13 amino acids long. Per the germline V gene, CDR1 is SGHVS and CDR2 is FQNEAQ. V lost 5 bases and J lost 4, with 11 bases in between.

This rearrangement joins TRBV5-6 to TRBJ1-1; perhaps TRBD1 as D (5 bases). This CDR3 contains 17 residues. From germline, CDR1 is SGHDT and CDR2 YYEEEE. V was trimmed by 0 bases and J by 2 bases, leaving 17 bases between them. CDR3 sequence reads: CASSLDKIWTSNTEAFF. CDR3 DNA: TGTGCCAGCAGCTTGGATAAAATTTGGACATCCAACACTGAAGCTTTCTTT.

The J gene is TRBJ2-5, the V gene TRBV7-6; 7 bases fit TRBD2. The CDR3 runs to 16 residues. Looked up from germline, CDR1 is SGHVS and CDR2 is FNYEAQ. V lost 3 bases, J lost 4 bases, and 11 bases stayed unmatched. DNA of the CDR3: TGTGCCAGCAGCTTTTGGGAGGGGACGGCCCGAGAGACCCAGTACTTC. As protein: CASSFWEGTARETQYF.

The chain couples TRBV19 to TRBJ1-1; no definite D call. The germline gives CDR1 LNHDA, CDR2 SQIVND (reference sequence). Trimming cost V 3 bases and J 1 base, with 6 bases left between them. CDR3 size: 13 residues. The CDR3 DNA sequence: TGTGCCAGTAGTATTTCCAGGAACACTGAAGCTTTCTTT. Translated, it gives CASSISRNTEAFF. Based on the CDR3 plus reference TRBV19 and TRBJ1-1, the full variable domain is DGGITQSPKYLFRKEGQNVTLSCEQNLNHDAMYWYRQDPGQGLRLIYYSQIVNDFQKGDIAEGYSVSREKKESFPLTVTSAQKNPTAFYLCASSISRNTEAFFGQGTRLTVV.

V gene TRBV2 combines with J gene TRBJ2-2, with D perhaps given as TRBD1 or TRBD2 (5 bases each). CDR1 is SNHLY and CDR2 is FYNNEI in the germline V gene. V was clipped by 4 bases and J by 9 bases, with 21 bases between them. This CDR3 has 16 residues. CDR3 sequence: CASSGGLAQANRELFF. DNA for the CDR3: TGTGCCAGCAGTGGTGGACTGGCACAGGCCAACCGGGAGCTGTTTTTT.

This sequence joins TRBV19 and TRBJ2-7; either TRBD1 or TRBD2 may fit D (5 bases each). Germline lookup yields CDR1 LNHDA and CDR2 SQIVND (reference sequence). This CDR3 has 13 residues. The ends were cut back, 3 bases at V and 5 bases at J, with 11 bases in the middle. The CDR3 is CASSMAGTHEQYF. CDR3 coding DNA: TGTGCCAGTAGTATGGCAGGGACCCACGAGCAGTACTTC.

The rearrangement links TRBV5-1 to TRBJ2-7; the match to TRBD1 covers 10 bases. V trimming: 2 bases; J trimming: 2 bases; junction bases outside the gene matches: 4. This CDR3 is built from 15 residues. Germline CDR1 is SGHRS and CDR2 is YFSETQ. The CDR3 nucleotides read TGCGCCAGCAGCTTTCGGACAGGGGGGGCCTACGAGCAGTACTTC. Encoded protein: CASSFRTGGAYEQYF.

CDR3 loop: CASSPHRSGANVLTF. Here the CDR3 DNA reads TGTGCCAGCAGTCCACACCGCTCTGGGGCCAACGTCCTGACTTTC. This rearrangement joins TRBV6-5 to TRBJ2-6; D gene unclear. Germline CDR1 is MNHEY and CDR2 is SVGAGI. V lost 5 bases and J 0 bases, leaving 8 bases between the germline ends. The CDR3 totals 15 residues.

Regarding this clone: The junction does not match germline at one end; this may be a read error. The chain couples TRBV9 to TRBJ2-7, with a tentative D call TRBD1 (6 bases). From germline, CDR1 is SGDLS and CDR2 YYNGEE. This CDR3 has 15 amino acids. Here the CDR3 reads CAGSPFRDISYEQYF. The DNA of the CDR3 is TGTGCCGGCAGTCCTTTTAGGGACATTTCCTACGAGCAGTACTTC.

This clone was observed once. The chain joins TRBV7-9 to TRBJ2-1; D is unclear. Germline loops: CDR1 SEHNR, CDR2 FQNEAQ (reference sequence). CDR3 length: 13 residues. V lost 1 base and J 3 bases, leaving 4 bases between the germline ends. CDR3 sequence (DNA): TGTGCCAGCAGCTTAGGCTACTACAATGAGCAGTTCTTC. It yields the protein CASSLGYYNEQFF.

The chain recombines TRBV29-1 with TRBJ2-1, with TRBD2 matching 7 bases. CDR1 is SQVTM, CDR2 ANQGSEA, per germline. The CDR3 contains 14 residues. Trimming removed 7 bases from V and 0 bases from J; junction bases left unmatched: 6. The CDR3 reads CSDRGEGSYNEQFF. The CDR3 DNA is TGCAGCGATCGCGGGGAGGGCTCCTACAATGAGCAGTTCTTC.

The gene calls are TRBV11-3 and TRBJ2-7; 12 nucleotides match TRBD1. There are 18 residues in the CDR3. CDR1 is SGHNT, CDR2 YENEEA, per germline. The V gene end was trimmed by 3 bases and the J gene end by 3 bases; junction bases not matched to a gene: 12. In DNA form, the CDR3 reads TGTGCCAGCAGCTTCCCGGGACAGGGGGCAGTGCGGGACTACGAGCAGTACTTC. Protein: CASSFPGQGAVRDYEQYF.

The chain recombines TRBV6-5 with TRBJ2-4; TRBD1 might be the D (5 bases). This CDR3 has 16 amino acids. V dropped 2 bases and J dropped 0 bases, with 11 bases sitting between them. CDR1 MNHEY and CDR2 SVGAGI come from the germline V gene. This CDR3 is CASSYDRRLAKNIQYF. Here the CDR3 DNA reads TGTGCCAGCAGTTACGACAGAAGACTAGCCAAAAACATTCAGTACTTC.